This TCR beta chain was sequenced for a study of blood T cell repertoires in COVID-19. At the level of the study: Acute-phase and convalescent COVID-19 samples originated in the United States, Italy and Spain.

CDR1 LNHDA and CDR2 SQIVND come from the germline V gene (reference sequence). This CDR3 comprises 14 residues. The V and J ends lost 4 bases and 2 bases respectively, with 8 bases between them. The authors' processing: Amplifying reference gene primers gave estimates of nucleated cell counts. Here immunoSEQ multiplex PCR was the method, and the copy in TCRdb shows in-frame clones only, minus some. D and trimming were read from the DNA, whereas the V and J calls and clone size are those reported in that table. The profile shows 200,000 to 300,000 clones, more than 70% of them singletons. The source material was PBMCs or T cells enriched from blood (not recorded which). The V and J genes are TRBV19 and TRBJ1-4; D remains unclear. This receptor was identified in a woman aged 40 to 50 with acute COVID-19. CDR3 nucleotides: TGTGCCAGTAGTACATGGCTCACTAATGAAAAACTGTTTTTT. It codes for CASSTWLTNEKLFF.